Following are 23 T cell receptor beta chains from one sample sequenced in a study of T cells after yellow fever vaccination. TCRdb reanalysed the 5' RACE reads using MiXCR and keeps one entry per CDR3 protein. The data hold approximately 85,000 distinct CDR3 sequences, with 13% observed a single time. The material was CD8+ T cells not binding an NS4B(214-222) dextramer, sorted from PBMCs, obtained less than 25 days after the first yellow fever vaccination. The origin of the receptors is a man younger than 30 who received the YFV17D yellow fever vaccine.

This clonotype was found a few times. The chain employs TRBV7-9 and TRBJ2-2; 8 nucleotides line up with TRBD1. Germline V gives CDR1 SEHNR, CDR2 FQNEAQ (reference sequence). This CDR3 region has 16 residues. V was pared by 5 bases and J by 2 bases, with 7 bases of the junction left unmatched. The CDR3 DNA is TGTGCCAGCAGCCCGCCGACAGGGGTTAACACCGGGGAGCTGTTTTTT. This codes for CASSPPTGVNTGELFF.

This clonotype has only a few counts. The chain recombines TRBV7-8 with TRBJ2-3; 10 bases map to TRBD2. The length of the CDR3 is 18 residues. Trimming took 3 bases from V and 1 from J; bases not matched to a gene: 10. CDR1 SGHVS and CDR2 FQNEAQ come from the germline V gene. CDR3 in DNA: TGTGCCAGCAGCTTTAGTCCTAGCGGGGGCCTCGGCACAGATACGCAGTATTTT. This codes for CASSFSPSGGLGTDTQYF.

In DNA, the CDR3 is TGTGCCAGCAGCTTTTCCCCGGGGACAGGTGGAACCGGGGAGCTGTTTTTT. The encoded protein is CASSFSPGTGGTGELFF. The chain recombines TRBV7-6 with TRBJ2-2; 8 bases are shared with TRBD1. Germline V gives CDR1 SGHVS, CDR2 FNYEAQ. Unmatched junction bases numbered 11, after V lost 3 bases and J lost 5 bases. The CDR3 is made up of 17 amino acids.

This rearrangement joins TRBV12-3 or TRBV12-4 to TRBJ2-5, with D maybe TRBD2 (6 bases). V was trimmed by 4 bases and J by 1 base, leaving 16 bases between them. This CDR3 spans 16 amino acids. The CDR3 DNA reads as TGTGCCAGCAGTTCCTCGGTCTGGACTATCCAAGAGACCCAGTACTTC. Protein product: CASSSSVWTIQETQYF.

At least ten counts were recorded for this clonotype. CDR3 loop: CASSQSPGTDTQYF. For the CDR3, the DNA is TGCGCCAGCAGCCAAAGTCCGGGGACAGATACGCAGTATTTT. V gene TRBV4-3 combines with J gene TRBJ2-3; TRBD2 is a possible D gene (5 bases). This CDR3 contains 14 residues. CDR1 and CDR2 (germline): LGHNA, YSLEER. The ends were cut back, 2 bases at V and 3 bases at J, with 9 bases in the middle.

The CDR3 spells CATSVILHRTGANYGYTF. The CDR3 DNA reads as TGTGCCACCAGTGTCATACTACATCGGACAGGGGCTAACTATGGCTACACCTTC. V is TRBV24-1 and J is TRBJ1-2; 9 bases align to TRBD1. Germline trimming cut 5 bases from V and 0 bases from J; bases unmatched to any gene: 12. Germline lookup yields CDR1 KGHDR and CDR2 SFDVKD. The CDR3 runs to 18 residues.

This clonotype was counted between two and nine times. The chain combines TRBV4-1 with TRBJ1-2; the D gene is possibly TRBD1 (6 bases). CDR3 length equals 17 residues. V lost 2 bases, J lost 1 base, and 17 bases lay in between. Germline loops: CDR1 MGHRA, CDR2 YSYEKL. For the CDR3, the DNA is TGCGCCAGCAGCCAACTGTCCGGGGGCAGGGTTAACTATGGCTACACCTTC. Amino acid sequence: CASSQLSGGRVNYGYTF.

CDR3 in DNA: TGTGCCAGCAGCTTAGAGACAGGGGATAACTCCTACGAGCAGTACTTC. It specifies CASSLETGDNSYEQYF. The V and J genes are TRBV7-9 and TRBJ2-7; TRBD1 matches at 8 bases. This CDR3 spans 16 amino acids. Looked up from germline, CDR1 is SEHNR and CDR2 is FQNEAQ (reference sequence). V dropped 1 base and J dropped 0; count of bases not matched to a gene: 5.

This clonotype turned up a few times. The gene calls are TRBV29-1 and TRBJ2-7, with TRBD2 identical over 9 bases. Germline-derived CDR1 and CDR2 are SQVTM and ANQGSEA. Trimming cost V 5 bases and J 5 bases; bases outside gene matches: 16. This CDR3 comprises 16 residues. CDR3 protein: CSVLSSGEGSEDEQYF. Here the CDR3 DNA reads TGCAGCGTTTTGTCTAGCGGGGAGGGTTCTGAGGACGAGCAGTACTTC.

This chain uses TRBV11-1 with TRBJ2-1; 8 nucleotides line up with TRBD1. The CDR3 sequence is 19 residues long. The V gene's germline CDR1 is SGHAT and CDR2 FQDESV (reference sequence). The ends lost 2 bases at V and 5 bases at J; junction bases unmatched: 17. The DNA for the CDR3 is TGTGCCAGCAGCTTAAGGGACTTACAGGGGGACGAGGACAACAATGAGCAGTTCTTC. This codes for CASSLRDLQGDEDNNEQFF.

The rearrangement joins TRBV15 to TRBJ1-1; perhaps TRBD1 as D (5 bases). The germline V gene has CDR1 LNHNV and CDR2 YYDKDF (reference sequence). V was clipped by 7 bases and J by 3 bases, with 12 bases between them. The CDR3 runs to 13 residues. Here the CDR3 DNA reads TGTGCCACCACAGGGTTTGCAGACACTGAAGCTTTCTTT. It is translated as CATTGFADTEAFF. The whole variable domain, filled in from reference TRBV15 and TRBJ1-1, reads DAMVIQNPRYQVTQFGKPVTLSCSQTLNHNVMYWYQQKSSQAPKLLFHYYDKDFNNEADTPDNFQSRRPNTSFCFLDIRSPGLGDTAMYLCATTGFADTEAFFGQGTRLTVV.

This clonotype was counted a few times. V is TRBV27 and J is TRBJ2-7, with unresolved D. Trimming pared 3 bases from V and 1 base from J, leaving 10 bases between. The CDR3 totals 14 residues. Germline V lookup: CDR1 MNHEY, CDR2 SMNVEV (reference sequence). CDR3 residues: CASSLSDRSYEQYF. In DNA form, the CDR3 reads TGTGCCAGCAGTTTGTCGGATCGGTCCTACGAGCAGTACTTC.

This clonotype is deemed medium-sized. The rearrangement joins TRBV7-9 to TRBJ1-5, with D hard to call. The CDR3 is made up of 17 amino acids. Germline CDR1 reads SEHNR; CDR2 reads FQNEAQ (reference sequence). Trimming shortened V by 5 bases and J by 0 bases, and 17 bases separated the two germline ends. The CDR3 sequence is CASSRYEGGYSNQPQHF. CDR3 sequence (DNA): TGTGCCAGCAGCCGTTACGAGGGCGGTTATAGCAATCAGCCCCAGCATTTT.

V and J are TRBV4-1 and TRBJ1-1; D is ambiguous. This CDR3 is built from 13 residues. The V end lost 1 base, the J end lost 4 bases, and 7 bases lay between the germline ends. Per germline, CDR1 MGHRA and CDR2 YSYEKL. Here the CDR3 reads CASSQGLSTEAFF. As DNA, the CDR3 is TGCGCCAGCAGCCAAGGGTTGAGCACTGAAGCTTTCTTT.

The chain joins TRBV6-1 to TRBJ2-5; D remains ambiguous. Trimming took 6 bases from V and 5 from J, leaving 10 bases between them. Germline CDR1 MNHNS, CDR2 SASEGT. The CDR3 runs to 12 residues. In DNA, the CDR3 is TGTGCCAGCAGGGAATTTTTGGAGACCCAGTACTTC. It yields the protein CASREFLETQYF.

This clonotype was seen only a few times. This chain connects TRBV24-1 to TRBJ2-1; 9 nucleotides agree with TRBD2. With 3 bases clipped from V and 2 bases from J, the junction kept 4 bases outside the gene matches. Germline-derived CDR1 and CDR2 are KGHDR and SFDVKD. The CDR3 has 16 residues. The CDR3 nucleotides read TGTGCCACCAGTGATAATAGCGGGGGACCCTACAATGAGCAGTTCTTC. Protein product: CATSDNSGGPYNEQFF.

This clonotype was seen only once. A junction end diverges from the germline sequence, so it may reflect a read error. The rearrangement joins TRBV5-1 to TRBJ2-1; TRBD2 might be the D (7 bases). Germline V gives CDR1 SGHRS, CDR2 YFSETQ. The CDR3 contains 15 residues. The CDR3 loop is CASSLGGGPYNAQFF. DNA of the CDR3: TGCGCCAGCAGCTTAGGCGGGGGCCCCTACAATGCGCAGTTCTTC. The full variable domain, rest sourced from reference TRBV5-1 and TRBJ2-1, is KAGVTQTPRYLIKTRGQQVTLSCSPISGHRSVSWYQQTPGQGLQFLFEYFSETQRNKGNFPGRFSGRQFSNSRSEMNVSTLELGDSALYLCASSLGGGPYNAQFFGPGTRLTVL.

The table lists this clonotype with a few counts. The CDR3: CASSLVSGGSTDTQYF. CDR3 bases: TGTGCCAGCAGCTTAGTGAGCGGGGGGAGCACAGATACGCAGTATTTT. The chain has TRBV11-2 and TRBJ2-3, with TRBD2 matching over 9 bases. Losses at the gene ends were 1 base for V and 0 bases for J; bases not matched to a gene: 2. In germline, CDR1 is SGHAT, CDR2 FQNNGV. The CDR3 covers 16 residues.

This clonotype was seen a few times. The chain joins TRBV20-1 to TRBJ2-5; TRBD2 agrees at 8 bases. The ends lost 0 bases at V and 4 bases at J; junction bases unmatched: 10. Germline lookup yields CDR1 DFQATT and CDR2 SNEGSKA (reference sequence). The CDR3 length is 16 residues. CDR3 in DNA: TGCAGTGCTAGAGATTTGCGAGCGGGGGAGACAGAGACCCAGTACTTC. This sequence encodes CSARDLRAGETETQYF.

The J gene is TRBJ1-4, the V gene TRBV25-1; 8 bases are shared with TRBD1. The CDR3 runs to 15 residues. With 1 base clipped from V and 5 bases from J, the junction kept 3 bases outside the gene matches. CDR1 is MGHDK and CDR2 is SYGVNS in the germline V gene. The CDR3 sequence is CASSESGTGNEKLFF. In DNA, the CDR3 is TGTGCCAGCAGTGAATCCGGGACAGGAAATGAAAAACTGTTTTTT.

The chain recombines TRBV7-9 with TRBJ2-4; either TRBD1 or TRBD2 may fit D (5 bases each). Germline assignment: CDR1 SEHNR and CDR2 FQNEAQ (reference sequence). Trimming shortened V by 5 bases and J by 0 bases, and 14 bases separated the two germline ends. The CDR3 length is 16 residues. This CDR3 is CASSPDWGKAKNIQYF. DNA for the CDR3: TGTGCCAGCAGCCCGGATTGGGGGAAAGCCAAAAACATTCAGTACTTC.

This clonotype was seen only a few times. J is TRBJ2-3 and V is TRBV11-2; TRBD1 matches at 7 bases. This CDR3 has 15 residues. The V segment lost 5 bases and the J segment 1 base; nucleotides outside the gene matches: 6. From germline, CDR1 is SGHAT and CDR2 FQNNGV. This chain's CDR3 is CASSVQGTRTDTQYF. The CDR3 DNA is TGTGCCAGCAGCGTACAGGGGACCCGCACAGATACGCAGTATTTT.

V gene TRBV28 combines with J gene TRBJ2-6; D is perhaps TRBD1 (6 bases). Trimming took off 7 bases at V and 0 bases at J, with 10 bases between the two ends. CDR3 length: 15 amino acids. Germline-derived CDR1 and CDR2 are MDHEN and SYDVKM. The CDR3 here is CASTGTNSGANVLTF. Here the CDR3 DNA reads TGTGCCAGCACCGGGACAAACTCTGGGGCCAACGTCCTGACTTTC. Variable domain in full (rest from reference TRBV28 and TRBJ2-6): DVKVTQSSRYLVKRTGEKVFLECVQDMDHENMFWYRQDPGLGLRLIYFSYDVKMKEKGDIPEGYSVSREKKERFSLILESASTNQTSMYLCASTGTNSGANVLTFGAGSRLTVL.